The TCR beta chain under discussion was sequenced for a study of T cell changes during pregnancy in multiple sclerosis (dated by TCRdb to about 2019). Looking at the study overall: In women with multiple sclerosis, the researchers looked at how the T cell repertoire shifted as pregnancy progressed.

CDR1 is given as GTSNPN and CDR2 as SVGIG, both from the germline V gene (reference sequence). Including the terminal cysteine and phenylalanine, the CDR3 comprises 15 residues. The retained sequence is limited to the CDR3, 45 bases, with the frame set at the first base. V is pared back by 0 bases and J by 2 bases, with 11 bases lying between the germline termini. Library preparation employed the immunoSEQ multiplex PCR assay. TCRdb limited this immuneACCESS table to in-frame rearrangements with V and J called. A share of clones is missing; checked studies link under half to unresolved V genes, and the rest is unexplained. The sample table lists over 100,000 clones, 92% of them with a count of one. The ten largest clones represent more than 1.5% of the sample. In the case of this clone: Its antigen remains unidentified. No quality values exist for individual bases; no much larger clone is one base distant.

The rearrangement combines TRBV30 with TRBJ1-3; the D gene cannot be named for sure. Sequenced here: peripheral blood, sampled in the third trimester of pregnancy. This TCR came from a female donor with multiple sclerosis, enrolled in a pregnancy study. The nucleotide sequence reads TGTGCCTGGAGTGTACGGAGGGTAACTGGAAACACCATATATTTT. It translates as CAWSVRRVTGNTIYF.